Listed below are T cell receptor beta chains from one sample, sequenced in a study of cytotoxic CD8 clonotypes in ibrutinib-treated CLL. Assay used: immunoSEQ multiplex PCR; TCRdb lists only in-frame clones, some missing. This table has about 68,000 clones, 68% appearing once. The sample was PBMCs, taken after 12 months of ibrutinib treatment. The receptor source for this set is a human donor with chronic lymphocytic leukemia. The CDR3 runs from the conserved cysteine through the conserved F or W. D genes are given only for firm matches. The size entry is marked missing in some rows and otherwise reads once, few, many or a size class.

DNA,CDR3,J,D,size,V,length
TGTGCCAGCTCACCCCGGGACATCACTCTGAGCTATGGCTACACCTTC,CASSPRDITLSYGYTF,TRBJ1-2,.,.,TRBV18,16
TGTGCCAGCAGCTTAGCCAGGGGAGGGAACTATGGCTACACCTTC,CASSLARGGNYGYTF,TRBJ1-2,.,.,TRBV7-9,15
TGTGCCACCAGCCTCGAGGCAGCGGGGACACGCTCCTACGAGCAGTACTTC,CATSLEAAGTRSYEQYF,TRBJ2-7,.,.,TRBV15,17
TGTGCCAGCAGCTTAGGACTTCAGGGGTTCGATGGCTACACCTTC,CASSLGLQGFDGYTF,TRBJ1-2,.,.,TRBV7-2,15
TGTGCCAGCAGCGACACGCCGGGACCAAGCTCCTACGAGCAGTACTTC,CASSDTPGPSSYEQYF,TRBJ2-7,.,few,TRBV28,16
TGTGCCAGCAGGATGTTAAATCAGCGCGGCTACACCTTC,CASRMLNQRGYTF,TRBJ1-2,.,once,TRBV5-4,13
TGTGCCAGCAGCTTAAACGCAGGGACCCACTATGGCTACACCTTC,CASSLNAGTHYGYTF,TRBJ1-2,.,.,TRBV7-3,15
TGTGCCAGCGTTCAACAGGGAAGGGATTTCTATGGCTACACCTTC,CASVQQGRDFYGYTF,TRBJ1-2,.,.,TRBV7-9,15
TGTGCCTGGAGCCCACAGGGTGGTAGTGGCTACACCTTC,CAWSPQGGSGYTF,TRBJ1-2,.,few,TRBV30,13
TGTGCCAGCATTCGAAGACCTACCTCCTACGAGCAGTACTTC,CASIRRPTSYEQYF,TRBJ2-7,.,once,TRBV21-1,14
TGTGCCAGCAGAAAAGGGAATTCAGGGTCACCCCTCCACTTT,CASRKGNSGSPLHF,TRBJ1-6,.,few,TRBV7-9,14
TGCGCCAGCAGTCATGGTTTCTCCTATAATTCACCCCTCCACTTT,CASSHGFSYNSPLHF,TRBJ1-6,.,.,TRBV4-3,15
TGTGCCAGCAGCCAACTAAAATTGGAGGGTTATAATTCACCCCTCCACTTT,CASSQLKLEGYNSPLHF,TRBJ1-6,.,.,TRBV4-2,17